Ten or more counts support the clone carrying this TCR beta chain. What it binds is not known. Unique molecular identifiers were affixed to single, distinct cDNA molecules. Each CDR3 protein gets one entry after TCRdb re-called the 5' RACE reads with MiXCR. Of some 36,000 distinct CDR3 sequences listed, around 5.7% are singletons. These data belong to a study of early T cells in non-severe SARS-CoV-2 infection. Background on the study: Sequencing used unsorted whole-blood bulk RNA, so chains lack pairing.

Trimming removed 4 bases from V and 7 bases from J; junction bases left unmatched: 14. The CDR3 runs 17 residues. Germline V gene sequence: CDR1 LGHDT, CDR2 YNNKEL (reference sequence). General study results and limits: CD4 and private specificities were missed by VDJdb matching, which favored anti-spike CD8 responses.

V is TRBV3-1 and J is TRBJ1-3; 9 nucleotides agree with TRBD1. Sample: whole blood. The TCR was taken from an adult who was a healthcare worker with PCR-confirmed SARS-CoV-2 infection or an uninfected control (not recorded which). In DNA, the CDR3 is TGTGCCAGCAGCCCTATCAATGGACAGGGGAGTCCGAACACCATATATTTT. Translating it yields CASSPINGQGSPNTIYF.